The source of this TCR beta chain is a study of long-term antiretroviral therapy in people with HIV (dated by TCRdb to the early 2020s). About the study as a whole: The earliest samples were collected about a decade before the 2015 WHO recommendation for immediate ART, when ART was typically delayed until CD4 counts fell. Whether ART initiation and durable HIV suppression were associated with changes in peripheral blood TRB repertoire composition and diversity was tested in a retrospective serial study. A total of over 150 cryopreserved PBMC samples came from a few dozen adults with confirmed HIV infection and were collected serially over a mean of about 6 years (range 1-12). Of the roughly 31 participants with HIV, 10 to 11 were female. Test extractions of a monoclonal T-cell line alongside about 35 polyclonal samples showed no cross-contamination during QIAcube processing.

CDR1 and CDR2 were assigned from the germline V gene as SGHAT and FQNNGV. The CDR3, cysteine through phenylalanine, is 14 amino acids long. Of the read, only the CDR3 DNA is kept; its 42 bases are in frame from base 1. The trim is 0 bases for V and 6 bases for J, with a gap of 11 bases between the germline ends. Regarding this clone: It lacks a known antigen. Base qualities are not at hand, and no much larger clone is one base apart.

Participants were included only if at least one PBMC sample before ART initiation and at least two post-ART samples were available. Treatment was received in the United States of America by all participants with HIV. Before DNA extraction, cryopreserved samples containing about 1-10 million PBMC were thawed and washed. At the time of the earliest PBMC sample for each participant with HIV, ages ranged from roughly 20 to 60 years. PBMC samples from each participant spanned 1-4 timepoints before ART initiation and 2-8 timepoints after ART initiation, with a median of 7 samples. Serial HIV viral load, CD4+ T-cell count, ART history and demographic data were obtained for every participant. Genomic DNA was extracted from unsorted PBMC with a Qiagen kit on a QIAcube, processed in batches of 12 samples. The immunoSEQ hsTCRB v3.0 assay was used at survey level resolution to sequence the TRB variable region. The targeted TRB sequencing depth was roughly 40,000-55,000 T-cell genomes per sample. Pooled TRB libraries were sequenced on an Illumina MiSeq with a v3 150-cycle kit. From the authors' description of their analysis: Repertoire analysis ran in R within a reproducible Nextflow workflow covering QC, data transformation and analysis. LymphoSeq2, an R package for exploring AIRR-Seq data, was used to implement the custom analyses. Several samples that yielded fewer than 5000 total TRB sequences were excluded, so that approximately 200 HIV repertoires were analyzed. Among the 180 to 200 retained HIV repertoires, some 60 were collected before ART initiation and 120 to 130 were collected after ART initiation. Repertoires were downsampled to 5000 TRB nucleotide sequences, with summary statistics averaged over 100 downsampling iterations. The analysis kept only TRB sequences whose CDR3 regions were at least seven amino acids long. Diversity was measured with a Shannon entropy-derived clonality score and the Gini coefficient. In repertoire networks, the top 5000 CDR3 amino acid sequences were linked whenever an edit distance of one separated two sequences. For TRB CDR3 amino acid sequences, GLIPH2 was used to predict antigen specificity groups and MHC restriction. To flag known associations with CMV, EBV, HIV or tissue antigens, CDR3 amino acid sequences were compared against VDJdb and McPAS-TCR. Pre-ART, post-ART and control groups were compared with Wilcoxon signed-rank tests and Holm-Bonferroni correction. This immuneACCESS table, as held by TCRdb, lists in-frame sequences with V and J called but not all clones. Of the missing ones, under half trace to an unresolved V gene in checked studies; the others have no known cause. The V and J calls and clone size come from that table; D and trimming were worked out from the DNA. Counted in this sample were some 25,000 clones; almost 80% of them appeared once. Together, the top ten hold roughly 10% of the sample.

Study-wide findings and limitations: Owing to limited PBMC availability, only the TCR beta chain was sequenced, without alpha chain pairing. HIV repertoires had narrower CDR3 length ranges than controls, and the network structure suggested an antigen-experienced repertoire that shifted only slightly toward naive after ART. Samples dated from the mid-2000s to the late 2010s, and the ART regimens used may be less effective than current ones. Inferences about post-ART repertoire changes were limited because no data were available on ART adherence, viral resistance or therapy changes. Because cell numbers in pre-ART samples were limited, unsorted PBMC were profiled instead of sorted CD4+ and CD8+ T cells. ART initiation was associated with a significant increase in TRB diversity, but diversity stayed significantly below transplant donor controls even after long-term ART. Expanded TRB clones identified before ART initiation dominated the repertoire across all time points, though the dominance fluctuated and decreased in many PLHIV after ART.

The receptor comes from a man aged 25-45 years with HIV. The V gene is TRBV11-2 and the J gene is TRBJ2-5, and the D gene may be TRBD1, 5 bases matching. Here the sequenced sample was unsorted PBMCs, taken 2.1 years after starting antiretroviral therapy. The CDR3 protein sequence reads: CASSLEWQGKTQYF. The DNA sequence reads TGTGCCAGCAGCTTAGAATGGCAGGGAAAGACCCAGTACTTC.